These 27 T cell receptor beta chains came from one sample sequenced in a study of T-cell memory formation after mild COVID-19. TCRdb itself ran the 5' RACE reads through MiXCR, one entry per CDR3 protein. This sample has 300,000 to 350,000 distinct CDR3 sequences; approximately 15% occur once, and the top ten carry around 23%. Material for sequencing was PBMCs or a T cell subset sorted from them (not recorded which). Receptor source: a man younger than 35 who had mild COVID-19 (a few samples of this study predate the infection). Cell type and time point are not known.

Many counts were recorded for this clonotype. The chain couples TRBV7-2 to TRBJ1-2; 11 nucleotides line up with TRBD1. Germline trimming cut 3 bases from V and 4 bases from J; bases unmatched to any gene: 1. The CDR3 extends over 14 amino acids. Germline V gene sequence: CDR1 SGHTA, CDR2 FQGNSA. DNA of the CDR3: TGTGCCAGCAGCTTCGGGACAGGGGGCTATGGCTACACCTTC. It specifies CASSFGTGGYGYTF. Full variable domain (missing parts from reference TRBV7-2 and TRBJ1-2): GAGVSQSPSNKVTEKGKDVELRCDPISGHTALYWYRQSLGQGLEFLIYFQGNSAPDKSGLPSDRFSAERTGGSVSTLTIQRTQQEDSAVYLCASSFGTGGYGYTFGSGTRLTVV.

In this sample, this clonotype turned up many times. The chain joins TRBV9 to TRBJ2-3; no reliable D call. Germline CDR1 SGDLS, CDR2 YYNGEE. There are 12 residues in the CDR3. V was cut by 1 base and J by 3 bases, with 3 bases left in between. The CDR3 region is CASSVMTDTQYF. CDR3 in DNA: TGTGCCAGCAGCGTAATGACAGATACGCAGTATTTT.

This clonotype has only a few counts. The chain has TRBV7-2 and TRBJ1-1, with D possibly TRBD1 on 6 matching bases. Trimming removed 1 base from V and 1 base from J, with 13 bases in between. The CDR3 consists of 16 residues. The germline gives CDR1 SGHTA, CDR2 FQGNSA. The CDR3 is CASSLGRGKGNTEAFF. The DNA for the CDR3 is TGTGCCAGCAGCTTAGGCAGGGGCAAGGGGAACACTGAAGCTTTCTTT.

V and J are TRBV9 and TRBJ2-6; weak D call: TRBD2 (6 bases). Germline lookup yields CDR1 SGDLS and CDR2 YYNGEE. Trimming stripped 2 bases from V and 0 bases from J, with 15 bases between. CDR3 length: 18 amino acids. The CDR3 here is CASSVDGGDYSGANVLTF. The CDR3 coding sequence is TGTGCCAGCAGCGTTGACGGGGGAGATTACTCTGGGGCCAACGTCCTGACTTTC.

This clonotype was seen a handful of times. V gene TRBV4-1 combines with J gene TRBJ1-3; D unclear. V lost 1 base and J 0 bases, leaving 10 bases between the germline ends. Germline V CDR1 and CDR2: MGHRA, YSYEKL. This CDR3 is built from 16 residues. The CDR3 region is CASSQVGVLSGNTIYF. In DNA, the CDR3 is TGCGCCAGCAGCCAAGTCGGGGTTCTCTCTGGAAACACCATATATTTT.

This clonotype has a handful of counts. The chain employs TRBV5-1 and TRBJ2-5, with D maybe TRBD1 (6 bases). V shed 0 bases and J shed 1 base, with 10 bases lying between them. The germline CDR1 and CDR2 sequences are SGHRS and YFSETQ. There are 15 residues in the CDR3. The CDR3 coding sequence is TGCGCCAGCAGCTTGGACACAGGGTTCCAAGAGACCCAGTACTTC. Amino acids: CASSLDTGFQETQYF.

V is TRBV20-1 and J is TRBJ2-1; D is unresolved. Trimming cost V 7 bases and J 0 bases, with 10 bases left between them. Looked up from germline, CDR1 is DFQATT and CDR2 is SNEGSKA (reference sequence). This CDR3 spans 13 amino acids. The CDR3 protein is CSVDRYSYNEQFF. The CDR3 DNA reads TGCAGTGTGGACCGATACTCCTACAATGAGCAGTTCTTC.

This clonotype appeared many times. V and J are TRBV5-1 and TRBJ1-6; D remains ambiguous. This CDR3 has 16 amino acids. V lost 0 bases and J lost 9, with 16 bases in between. The germline V gene encodes CDR1 SGHRS and CDR2 YFSETQ. The CDR3, as DNA: TGCGCCAGCAGCTTGGCCGTCGGCAGCGGGATTTCACCCCTCCACTTT. It encodes CASSLAVGSGISPLHF.

This clonotype appeared many times. The rearrangement uses TRBV5-1 and TRBJ1-5; TRBD1 might be the D (5 bases). The CDR3 is 15 amino acids. Germline V gives CDR1 SGHRS, CDR2 YFSETQ. V was pared by 0 bases and J by 3 bases, with 10 bases between. CDR3 nucleotides: TGCGCCAGCAGCTTGGGACAGTCGGACAATCAGCCCCAGCATTTT. It encodes CASSLGQSDNQPQHF.

The chain employs TRBV10-1 and TRBJ1-1; no reliable D call. The germline V and J ends were trimmed by 4 bases and 1 base, with 10 bases remaining between them. This CDR3 contains 14 residues. Germline V gene sequence: CDR1 WNHNN, CDR2 SYGVQD (reference sequence). The CDR3 nucleotides read TGCGCCAGCAGTGCCGAGCCAGAGAACACTGAAGCTTTCTTT. It translates to CASSAEPENTEAFF.

This clonotype has a handful of counts. The chain carries TRBV5-1 and TRBJ1-1; D may be TRBD1 (6 bases). Germline V gene sequence: CDR1 SGHRS, CDR2 YFSETQ. The V end was cut by 0 bases, the J end by 10 bases, with 16 bases between. This CDR3 contains 14 residues. The CDR3 coding sequence is TGCGCCAGCAGCTTGGCCTCACAGGGTGGAGTAGCTTTCTTT. Translating gives CASSLASQGGVAFF.

This clonotype was counted a single time. This chain links TRBV5-4 with TRBJ1-5; no firm D call. Trimming took 3 bases from V and 0 from J, leaving 10 bases between them. Per germline, CDR1 SGHNT and CDR2 YYREEE (reference sequence). The CDR3 covers 15 residues. The CDR3 DNA follows: TGTGCCAGCAGCTCCGGTGGAGTTAGCAATCAGCCCCAGCATTTT. Its protein is CASSSGGVSNQPQHF.

This clonotype was seen more than once but under ten times. V is TRBV19 and J is TRBJ2-2; 7 bases line up with TRBD1. The CDR3 runs 14 residues. Germline lookup yields CDR1 LNHDA and CDR2 SQIVND (reference sequence). The junction had 2 bases not matched to a gene; V was cut back by 7 bases and J by 0 bases. The DNA for the CDR3 is TGTGCCAGTACCCAGGGGGCGAACACCGGGGAGCTGTTTTTT. This codes for CASTQGANTGELFF.

This chain connects TRBV12-3 or TRBV12-4 to TRBJ1-2; TRBD1 matches at 11 bases. V was clipped by 7 bases and J by 5 bases; unmatched bases: 9. The CDR3 is 15 amino acids. The CDR3 loop reads CASTRGQGAGYGYTF. Written as DNA, the CDR3 is TGTGCCAGCACCCGAGGACAGGGGGCAGGATATGGCTACACCTTC.

This chain's CDR3 is CASGDRGLGDTQYF. As DNA, the CDR3 is TGTGCCAGTGGTGACAGGGGGCTTGGAGATACGCAGTATTTT. This chain connects TRBV19 to TRBJ2-3; 10 bases agree with TRBD1. J lost 5 bases, V lost 8 bases, and 7 bases had no gene match. The CDR3 totals 14 residues. Germline V gene lookup returns CDR1 LNHDA and CDR2 SQIVND (reference sequence).

This clonotype occurred a few times. The chain carries TRBV28 and TRBJ1-4; D is undetermined. V lost 4 bases and J 2 bases, leaving 5 bases between the germline ends. Germline V gene data show CDR1 as MDHEN and CDR2 as SYDVKM. The CDR3 has 13 residues. The CDR3 here is CASSSYTNEKLFF. For the CDR3, the DNA is TGTGCCAGCAGTTCCTATACTAATGAAAAACTGTTTTTT.

This clonotype was recorded a few times. The chain recombines TRBV6-1 with TRBJ1-5, with TRBD1 matching over 9 bases. Germline loops: CDR1 MNHNS, CDR2 SASEGT. The CDR3 covers 15 residues. J lost 6 bases, V lost 4 bases, and 7 bases had no gene match. CDR3 residues: CASSATGGGGQPQHF. Here the CDR3 DNA reads TGTGCCAGCAGTGCCACAGGGGGCGGCGGTCAGCCCCAGCATTTT.

The rearrangement links TRBV4-3 to TRBJ2-2; D is ambiguous. V lost 1 base to trimming and J lost 2 bases, with 11 bases between them. CDR1 and CDR2 from the germline V gene are LGHNA and YSLEER. The length of the CDR3 is 16 residues. The CDR3 region has the DNA TGCGCCAGCAGCCAAGGAAGACTGATAAACACCGGGGAGCTGTTTTTT. It specifies CASSQGRLINTGELFF.

V usage is TRBV9 and J usage is TRBJ2-5; TRBD2 might be the D (7 bases). The germline CDR1 and CDR2 sequences are SGDLS and YYNGEE. The CDR3 runs 15 residues. V was cut by 4 bases and J by 6 bases, with 19 bases left in between. DNA of the CDR3: TGTGCCAGCAGCCCATGGGGGGGCGGCTCGAAGACCCAGTACTTC. This sequence encodes CASSPWGGGSKTQYF.

This clonotype was picked up many times. The chain employs TRBV11-2 and TRBJ2-1, with D unclear. The CDR3 spans 16 residues. Germline CDR1 SGHAT, CDR2 FQNNGV. V was shortened by 6 bases and J by 0 bases, with 15 bases between the two germline ends. This chain's CDR3 is CASRPLGVSSYNEQFF. The CDR3 bases are TGTGCCAGCAGGCCTCTTGGGGTAAGCTCCTACAATGAGCAGTTCTTC.

This clonotype has a handful of counts. This rearrangement joins TRBV12-3 or TRBV12-4 to TRBJ1-5, with 7 bases fitting TRBD1. J gave up 6 bases and V 6 bases, and 8 bases lay outside the gene matches. This CDR3 is built from 14 residues. CDR3 nucleotides: TGTGCCAGCAGCCTACAGGGGTTAGGTCAGCCCCAGCATTTT. Its translation is CASSLQGLGQPQHF.

The chain's CDR3 is CASSYSRMTAHNEQFF. CDR3 DNA: TGTGCCAGCAGTTACTCGAGGATGACTGCCCACAATGAGCAGTTCTTC. The chain joins TRBV6-2 or TRBV6-3 to TRBJ2-1; D uncertain. The CDR3 spans 16 residues. Germline V lookup: CDR1 MNHEY, CDR2 SVGEGT. Between the trimmed V and J ends, which lost 0 bases and 5 bases, there was a span of 14 bases.

A few counts support this clonotype. The V call is TRBV7-9, the J call TRBJ2-5; 11 nucleotides match TRBD2. V lost 4 bases to trimming and J lost 4 bases; unmatched junction nucleotides: 8. CDR1 is SEHNR, CDR2 FQNEAQ, per germline (reference sequence). CDR3 length: 16 amino acids. The CDR3: CASSSTITSGGETQYF. CDR3 DNA: TGTGCCAGCAGCTCCACAATTACTAGCGGGGGAGAGACCCAGTACTTC.

The chain has TRBV19 and TRBJ1-2, with 10 bases lining up with TRBD1. V was clipped by 3 bases and J by 3 bases; unmatched bases: 7. Germline V gene sequence: CDR1 LNHDA, CDR2 SQIVND (reference sequence). The CDR3 is 16 amino acids. The CDR3 reads CASSIGDRGRHYGYTF. Written as DNA, the CDR3 is TGTGCCAGTAGTATCGGGGACAGGGGACGGCACTATGGCTACACCTTC.

The chain employs TRBV28 and TRBJ2-3; D is perhaps TRBD2 (5 bases). The germline CDR1 and CDR2 sequences are MDHEN and SYDVKM. V was trimmed by 6 bases and J by 2 bases, leaving 12 bases between them. CDR3 length: 14 residues. This CDR3 reads CASRRRIATDTQYF. In nucleotides, the CDR3 is TGTGCCAGCAGAAGGAGGATAGCCACAGATACGCAGTATTTT.

This clonotype was observed a handful of times. The chain couples TRBV12-3 or TRBV12-4 to TRBJ2-7, with TRBD1 matching 11 bases. J gave up 5 bases and V 2 bases, and 8 bases lay outside the gene matches. CDR3 length: 16 amino acids. CDR3 sequence: CASSLSPMGQGDEQYV. The CDR3 nucleotides read TGTGCCAGCAGTTTATCCCCCATGGGACAGGGGGACGAGCAGTACGTC.

This clonotype turned up a few times. The chain joins TRBV2 to TRBJ1-2; D perhaps matches TRBD1 (5 bases). In germline, CDR1 is SNHLY, CDR2 FYNNEI. CDR3 length: 12 amino acids. Trimming removed 6 bases from V and 4 bases from J, with 9 bases in between. The chain's CDR3 is CASSAGTYGYTF. The CDR3 nucleotides are TGTGCCAGCAGCGCAGGGACCTATGGCTACACCTTC.